These 8 T cell receptor beta chains were sequenced from one sample in a study of T-cell reconstitution after alpha-beta-depleted transplantation in children. Preparation of the TCRbeta library involved a method that used unique molecular identifiers. TCRdb analysed the PCR reads with MiXCR anew, one entry per CDR3 protein. Counted here are 600,000 to 700,000 distinct CDR3 sequences, 15% to 20% occurring once; the ten biggest clones make up around 0.96%. Material: PBMCs from the stem cell graft donor, obtained from the stem cell graft. The receptor set was obtained from a human donor who donated a stem cell graft to a child with acute myeloid leukemia.

This clonotype was detected only a few times. The chain has TRBV5-5 and TRBJ1-2; 9 positions agree with TRBD1. J was trimmed by 7 bases and V by 4 bases; bases with no gene match: 8. The CDR3 spans 14 residues. Germline loops: CDR1 SGHKS, CDR2 YYEKEE (reference sequence). CDR3 amino acids: CASSTGQGFTGYTF. The CDR3 DNA follows: TGTGCCAGCAGCACCGGACAGGGGTTCACTGGCTACACCTTC.

This clonotype was picked up a small number of times. The chain employs TRBV7-9 and TRBJ1-1; D remains ambiguous. The CDR3 is made up of 15 amino acids. V was trimmed by 5 bases and J by 0 bases, leaving 13 bases between them. Germline CDR1 reads SEHNR; CDR2 reads FQNEAQ (reference sequence). In DNA form, the CDR3 reads TGTGCCAGCAGCCGGGAGAACAGCATGAACACTGAAGCTTTCTTT. It encodes CASSRENSMNTEAFF.

V and J are TRBV10-3 and TRBJ2-7, with 10 nucleotides matching TRBD1. The CDR3 totals 16 residues. The junction had 12 bases not matched to a gene; V was cut back by 4 bases and J by 6 bases. From germline, CDR1 is ENHRY and CDR2 SYGVKD. CDR3 sequence (DNA): TGTGCCATCAGTGGGGGGGACAGGGGAAAAGGTGGCGAGCAGTACGTC. It codes for CAISGGDRGKGGEQYV.

The chain couples TRBV11-2 to TRBJ2-1, with D maybe TRBD1 (6 bases). CDR3 length: 18 residues. Germline V lookup: CDR1 SGHAT, CDR2 FQNNGV. The V and J ends lost 5 bases and 7 bases respectively, with 27 bases between them. CDR3 loop: CASSRRRGVTSAQNEQFF. Here the CDR3 DNA reads TGTGCCAGCAGCCGGCGCAGGGGTGTGACCTCTGCACAGAATGAGCAGTTCTTC.

The rearrangement links TRBV20-1 to TRBJ1-2; D perhaps matches TRBD1 (5 bases). The V end was cut by 5 bases, the J end by 10 bases, with 20 bases between. Germline V gives CDR1 DFQATT, CDR2 SNEGSKA (reference sequence). The CDR3 length is 13 residues. The CDR3 nucleotides read TGCAGTGCTTTCTTCCGGGACCCAGTCGACTACACCTTC. Translation: CSAFFRDPVDYTF.

This clonotype was seen repeatedly, ten times or more. The rearrangement links TRBV7-2 to TRBJ2-7, with D possibly TRBD1 on 6 matching bases. Trimming shortened V by 6 bases and J by 5 bases, and 14 bases separated the two germline ends. The CDR3 has 13 residues. Germline assignment: CDR1 SGHTA and CDR2 FQGNSA. DNA for the CDR3: TGTGCCAGCAGAATGACAGGTCCCCACGAGCAGTACTTC. The encoded protein is CASRMTGPHEQYF.

This clonotype was observed a handful of times. V is TRBV7-2 and J is TRBJ1-1; TRBD1 is a possible D gene (5 bases). Trimming removed 1 base from V and 2 bases from J, with 11 bases in between. Germline V gene lookup returns CDR1 SGHTA and CDR2 FQGNSA. CDR3 size: 15 residues. CDR3 nucleotide sequence: TGTGCCAGCAGCTTAGACGGGCAGGGAAACACTGAAGCTTTCTTT. Amino acids: CASSLDGQGNTEAFF.

The V and J genes are TRBV4-3 and TRBJ2-7, with 11 bases matching TRBD2. CDR1 is LGHNA and CDR2 is YSLEER in the germline V gene. The CDR3 spans 16 residues. J was trimmed by 2 bases and V by 0 bases; bases with no gene match: 3. This chain's CDR3 is CASSQDLSGGAYEQYF. The CDR3 DNA follows: TGCGCCAGCAGCCAAGATCTTAGCGGGGGGGCCTACGAGCAGTACTTC.